Below, 18 T cell receptor beta chains from the same sample are listed, as sequenced in a study of identical twins. TCRdb processed the 5' RACE reads anew with MiXCR; each CDR3 protein has one entry. The sample includes around 550,000 distinct CDR3 sequences, approximately 14% of them seen just once. This sample was shared with a second study, whose subject was yellow fever vaccine responses in identical twins.

Sequenced input: CD4+ T cells sorted from blood. These TCRs come from a young woman in good health.

The chain employs TRBV7-9 and TRBJ2-7; D unclear. Trimming cost V 1 base and J 6 bases, with 10 bases left between them. Germline CDR1 and CDR2: SEHNR and FQNEAQ (reference sequence). The CDR3 extends over 13 amino acids. The CDR3 DNA follows: TGTGCCAGCAGCTTAGGTGCTGGCGGCGAGCAGTACGTC. Amino acid sequence: CASSLGAGGEQYV.

This clonotype was seen more than once but under ten times. This chain joins TRBV20-1 and TRBJ2-7; TRBD2 might be the D (6 bases). Germline CDR1 is DFQATT and CDR2 is SNEGSKA (reference sequence). V gave up 2 bases and J gave up 5 bases, with 22 bases separating them. CDR3 size: 16 residues. The CDR3 loop is CSARIPERLGSHEQYF. CDR3 nucleotide sequence: TGCAGTGCTAGAATCCCCGAGAGACTAGGATCCCACGAGCAGTACTTC.

CDR3 amino acids: CSARESSNQPQHF. The CDR3 DNA follows: TGCAGTGCTAGAGAGAGTAGCAATCAGCCCCAGCATTTT. The gene calls are TRBV20-1 and TRBJ1-5, with D uncertain. Between the trimmed V and J ends, which lost 0 bases and 0 bases, there was a span of 3 bases. Germline V gene sequence: CDR1 DFQATT, CDR2 SNEGSKA (reference sequence). The CDR3 is 13 residues long.

This clonotype came up a few times. The V call is TRBV20-1, the J call TRBJ2-1; 10 positions agree with TRBD2. This CDR3 is built from 14 residues. Germline lookup yields CDR1 DFQATT and CDR2 SNEGSKA (reference sequence). V was pared by 7 bases and J by 8 bases, with 11 bases of the junction left unmatched. CDR3 amino acids: CSVRAGGDLDEQFF. The CDR3 DNA sequence: TGCAGTGTGCGAGCGGGGGGGGACTTGGATGAGCAGTTCTTC.

The V gene is TRBV7-9, the J gene TRBJ2-1; no reliable D call. V gave up 1 base and J gave up 2 bases, with 3 bases separating them. The CDR3 extends over 13 amino acids. CDR1 is SEHNR, CDR2 FQNEAQ, per germline (reference sequence). The CDR3 sequence: CASSLGPYNEQFF. DNA for the CDR3: TGTGCCAGCAGCTTAGGTCCCTACAATGAGCAGTTCTTC.

The CDR3 spells CASSHRGLKNIQYF. CDR3 DNA: TGTGCCAGCAGCCATAGGGGGTTAAAAAACATTCAGTACTTC. The chain uses TRBV3-1 and TRBJ2-4, with D perhaps TRBD1 (6 bases). Germline lookup yields CDR1 LGHDT and CDR2 YNNKEL (reference sequence). The germline V and J ends were trimmed by 3 bases and 4 bases, with 10 bases remaining between them. This CDR3 is built from 14 residues. Supplemented by reference TRBV3-1 and TRBJ2-4, the full variable domain reads DTAVSQTPKYLVTQMGNDKSIKCEQNLGHDTMYWYKQDSKKFLKIMFSYNNKELIINETVPNRFSPKSPDKAHLNLHINSLELGDSAVYFCASSHRGLKNIQYFGAGTRLSVL.

This clonotype was seen repeatedly, ten times or more. The chain employs TRBV20-1 and TRBJ2-7; 12 bases map to TRBD2. The ends lost 6 bases at V and 2 bases at J; junction bases unmatched: 5. Germline V gene sequence: CDR1 DFQATT, CDR2 SNEGSKA (reference sequence). The CDR3 covers 14 residues. The CDR3 region is CSAMGLAGTYEQYF. In nucleotides, the CDR3 is TGCAGTGCAATGGGACTAGCGGGTACCTACGAGCAGTACTTC.

J is TRBJ2-7 and V is TRBV3-1; 10 bases align to TRBD1. The CDR3 sequence is 15 residues long. J was trimmed by 4 bases and V by 11 bases; bases with no gene match: 14. The germline V gene encodes CDR1 LGHDT and CDR2 YNNKEL (reference sequence). The CDR3 coding sequence is TGTGCCTCCAGCCAACTCCCGGGACAGGGGTACGAGCAGTACTTC. It specifies CASSQLPGQGYEQYF.

In this sample, this clonotype turned up a few times. The V gene is TRBV28, the J gene TRBJ1-2, with D uncertain. Germline-derived CDR1 and CDR2 are MDHEN and SYDVKM. V lost 3 bases to trimming and J lost 4 bases, with 12 bases between them. CDR3 length equals 14 residues. The CDR3 reads CASSLSIGLYGYTF. The CDR3 bases are TGTGCCAGCAGTTTGTCGATAGGCCTCTATGGCTACACCTTC.

This clonotype was detected a few times. CDR3 nucleotide sequence: TGTGCCAGCAGGACCTCCTCTACAAACACTGAAGCTTTCTTT. Translated: CASRTSSTNTEAFF. V usage is TRBV6-1 and J usage is TRBJ1-1; D is undetermined. Germline V gives CDR1 MNHNS, CDR2 SASEGT. The CDR3 loop spans 14 amino acids. V was cut by 6 bases and J by 2 bases, with 13 bases left in between.

This clonotype was seen more than once but under ten times. The V call is TRBV11-2, the J call TRBJ2-2; no clear D gene. Trimming took 1 base from V and 7 from J, leaving 16 bases between them. This CDR3 region has 16 residues. Germline-derived CDR1 and CDR2 are SGHAT and FQNNGV. In DNA form, the CDR3 reads TGTGCCAGCAGCTTAGTTTCTCTGTTCGTCAGCGGGGAGCTGTTTTTT. As protein: CASSLVSLFVSGELFF.

There are a few counts of this clonotype. The chain has TRBV6-1 and TRBJ1-4; D remains unclear. CDR3 length: 14 residues. Germline V gives CDR1 MNHNS, CDR2 SASEGT. The V gene lost 3 bases and the J gene lost 8 bases, with 13 bases spanning the gap. CDR3 amino acids: CASSESRSNEKLFF. The CDR3, as DNA: TGTGCCAGCAGTGAGAGTAGGAGCAACGAAAAACTGTTTTTT.

This clonotype appeared many times. This chain links TRBV20-1 with TRBJ1-6; 11 bases line up with TRBD1. J gave up 7 bases and V 1 base, and 6 bases lay outside the gene matches. The CDR3 totals 16 residues. From germline, CDR1 is DFQATT and CDR2 SNEGSKA (reference sequence). In nucleotides, the CDR3 is TGCAGTGCTAGAGTCCCGGGACAGGGGGGGAATTCACCCCTCCACTTT. It is translated as CSARVPGQGGNSPLHF.

This clonotype was observed at least ten times. The V call is TRBV7-8, the J call TRBJ1-4; D is perhaps TRBD1 (5 bases). The CDR3 length is 16 residues. Trimming shortened V by 4 bases and J by 3 bases, and 15 bases separated the two germline ends. Germline V gene data show CDR1 as SGHVS and CDR2 as FQNEAQ. CDR3 residues: CASSSTRGVSNEKLFF. CDR3 DNA: TGTGCCAGCAGCTCTACTAGGGGTGTATCTAATGAAAAACTGTTTTTT.

This clonotype appeared a few times. The rearrangement joins TRBV4-2 to TRBJ2-5, with D perhaps TRBD1 or TRBD2 (6 bases each). CDR1 LGHNA and CDR2 YNFKEQ come from the germline V gene. The CDR3 is 14 amino acids. V lost 4 bases to trimming and J lost 4 bases, with 13 bases between them. CDR3 DNA: TGTGCCAGCAGCCCGGTGGGGGGCTCAGAGACCCAGTACTTC. Translation: CASSPVGGSETQYF.

The V call is TRBV7-2, the J call TRBJ2-5; 8 bases agree with TRBD2. The CDR3 covers 14 residues. Trimming removed 5 bases from V and 4 bases from J; junction bases left unmatched: 6. From germline, CDR1 is SGHTA and CDR2 FQGNSA. Here the CDR3 DNA reads TGTGCCAGCAGCCCGCAACTAGCGGCAGAGACCCAGTACTTC. Residues: CASSPQLAAETQYF.

This clonotype has just a few counts. The chain joins TRBV6-1 to TRBJ2-7; TRBD1 or TRBD2 may be the D gene (6 bases each). From germline, CDR1 is MNHNS and CDR2 SASEGT. The CDR3 extends over 16 amino acids. The V end lost 6 bases, the J end lost 2 bases, and 20 bases lay between the germline ends. The CDR3 sequence: CASSPSRGRETYEQYF. CDR3 sequence (DNA): TGTGCCAGCAGCCCCTCTCGGGGGCGGGAAACCTACGAGCAGTACTTC.

In its sample, this clonotype was seen many times. The CDR3 DNA reads as TGTGCCAGCAGCTTGGTAGTGTCTACCAATGAGCAGTTCTTC. Translating it yields CASSLVVSTNEQFF. V gene TRBV5-5 combines with J gene TRBJ2-1; D gene unclear. From germline, CDR1 is SGHKS and CDR2 YYEKEE (reference sequence). Deletions cut 0 bases from V and 6 bases from J, with 10 bases between. This CDR3 contains 14 residues.